This T cell receptor (beta chain) is from a study of cytomegalovirus exposure and HLA in healthy donors. As concerns this clone: Its target is not known.

Study conclusions and caveats: Cytomegalovirus association was assigned to more than 150 TCR beta chains. Relative to the roughly 690-donor mean, N-insertions were reportedly fewer in an Asian-associated ancestry cluster in a later analysis. A later examination showed that TCR association rates differed by HLA locus, with DRB1 most and HLA-C fewest.

CDR1 is SGHRS and CDR2 is YFSETQ in the germline V gene. The CDR3 contains 14 residues. PCR employed 60 Vbeta and 13 Jbeta primers. Measured with immunoSEQ multiplex PCR; TCRdb has only the in-frame clones, and not every one. The table shows 100,000 to 150,000 clones, with nearly 85% occurring only once. The clonotype comes from a boy aged 10-17 years in good health and CMV-seronegative. The source material was PBMCs. The rearrangement links TRBV5-1 to TRBJ2-5, with TRBD1 as a possible D gene (5 bases). Judging by the DNA end, TRBJ2-7 fits better; the J call may be wrong. The CDR3 loop reads CASSADTGSYEQYF. The DNA for the CDR3 is TGCGCCAGCAGCGCGGATACAGGATCCTACGAGCAGTACTTC.